The next 5 T cell receptor beta chains were all read from a single sample in a study of T cells after yellow fever vaccination. From the 5' RACE reads, TCRdb called clonotypes with MiXCR, one entry per CDR3 protein. This repertoire shows a few hundred thousand distinct CDR3 sequences, roughly 5.2% found once; its top ten account for roughly 3%. Here the sequenced sample was CD4+ T cells sorted from PBMCs, taken on the day of the yellow fever booster vaccination. The source is a man between 18 and 35 years old who received the YFV17D yellow fever vaccine.

This clonotype was counted a few times. The V call is TRBV14, the J call TRBJ2-3; D might be TRBD2 (5 bases). The V end lost 2 bases, the J end lost 3 bases, and 12 bases lay between the germline ends. Germline V gene lookup returns CDR1 SGHDN and CDR2 FVKESK. This CDR3 has 15 amino acids. The DNA for the CDR3 is TGTGCCAGCAGCCAATGGCTCCCGGGGACAGATACGCAGTATTTT. It yields the protein CASSQWLPGTDTQYF. Full variable domain (remainder filled in from reference TRBV14 and TRBJ2-3): EAGVTQFPSHSVIEKGQTVTLRCDPISGHDNLYWYRRVMGKEIKFLLHFVKESKQDESGMPNNRFLAERTGGTYSTLKVQPAELEDSGVYFCASSQWLPGTDTQYFGPGTRLTVL.

The chain combines TRBV18 with TRBJ1-2; no reliable D call. V shed 3 bases and J shed 8 bases, with 22 bases lying between them. Germline-derived CDR1 and CDR2 are KGHSH and LQKENI. The CDR3 is 16 amino acids. The CDR3 here is CASSPRRGPEAGGYTF. The CDR3 DNA follows: TGTGCCAGCTCACCTCGTCGAGGGCCTGAAGCGGGCGGCTACACCTTC.

This clonotype appeared a few times. The chain is built from TRBV7-3 and TRBJ1-5; D is ambiguous. CDR1 and CDR2 (germline): SGHTA, FQGTGA. V was cut by 2 bases and J by 5 bases, with 7 bases left in between. This CDR3 spans 13 amino acids. This CDR3 is CASSLDKDQPQHF. CDR3 sequence (DNA): TGTGCCAGCAGCTTAGACAAGGATCAGCCCCAGCATTTT.

The V and J genes are TRBV7-2 and TRBJ1-2; D perhaps matches TRBD1 (5 bases). V lost 3 bases, J lost 7 bases, and 15 bases lay in between. The germline gives CDR1 SGHTA, CDR2 FQGNSA. This CDR3 has 14 amino acids. The DNA of the CDR3 is TGTGCCAGCAGCTTGGGTCCAGGGCCTTTTGGCTACACCTTC. Protein sequence: CASSLGPGPFGYTF. The variable domain in full, completed from reference TRBV7-2 and TRBJ1-2, reads GAGVSQSPSNKVTEKGKDVELRCDPISGHTALYWYRQSLGQGLEFLIYFQGNSAPDKSGLPSDRFSAERTGGSVSTLTIQRTQQEDSAVYLCASSLGPGPFGYTFGSGTRLTVV.

CDR3 sequence reads: CASSSGGAVDTQYF. DNA for the CDR3: TGTGCCAGTTCGAGCGGGGGGGCTGTAGATACGCAGTATTTT. The V call is TRBV19, the J call TRBJ2-3; 10 bases line up with TRBD2. The CDR3 totals 14 residues. Per the germline V gene, CDR1 is LNHDA and CDR2 is SQIVND (reference sequence). V was clipped by 8 bases and J by 5 bases; unmatched bases: 7.